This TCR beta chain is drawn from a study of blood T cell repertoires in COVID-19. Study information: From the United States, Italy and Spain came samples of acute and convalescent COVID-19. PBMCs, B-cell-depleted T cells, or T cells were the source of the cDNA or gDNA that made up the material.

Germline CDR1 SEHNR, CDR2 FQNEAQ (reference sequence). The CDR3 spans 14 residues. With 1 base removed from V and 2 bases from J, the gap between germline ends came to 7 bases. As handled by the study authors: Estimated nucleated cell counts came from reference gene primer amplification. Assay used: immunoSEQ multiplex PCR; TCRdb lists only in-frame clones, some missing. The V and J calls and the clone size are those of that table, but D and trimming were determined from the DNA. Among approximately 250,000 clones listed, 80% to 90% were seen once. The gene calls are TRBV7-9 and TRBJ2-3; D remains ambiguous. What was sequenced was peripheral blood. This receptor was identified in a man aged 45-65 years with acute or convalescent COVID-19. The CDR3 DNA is TGTGCCAGCAGCTTAGGAGATCCCACAGATACGCAGTATTTT. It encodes CASSLGDPTDTQYF.